The 4 T cell receptor beta chains in this list originate from one sample, sequenced in a study of a mutant IDH1 vaccine in newly diagnosed glioma. Antigens of these TCRs are unknown. This table comes from immunoSEQ multiplex PCR, and its TCRdb copy is limited to in-frame clones, with some not included. Of about 55,000 clones in the sample, 84% are singletons; the top ten hold approximately 4.3%. As for time point: week 35, safety follow-up. Topical imiquimod accompanied each vaccine dose, which consisted of 300 ug of mutant IDH1 20-mer peptide. The input for sequencing was PBMCs, taken from a glioma patient whose treatment included an IDH1 peptide vaccine. The receptors originated from a young woman with glioma.

The genes are TRBV5-1 and TRBJ2-5; a weak D match, TRBD1 (6 bases). This CDR3 contains 16 residues. Trimming took off 0 bases at V and 0 bases at J, with 12 bases between the two ends. From germline, CDR1 is SGHRS and CDR2 YFSETQ. CDR3 bases: TGCGCCAGCAGCTTGGGGGGGCAGGGTTACCAAGAGACCCAGTACTTC. It encodes CASSLGGQGYQETQYF.

The V and J genes are TRBV12-5 and TRBJ2-3; D is ambiguous. CDR3 length equals 13 residues. Germline values: CDR1 LGHNT, CDR2 FRNRAP. V gave up 1 base and J gave up 6 bases, with 8 bases separating them. The CDR3 sequence: CASGLGVQDTQYF. CDR3 in DNA: TGTGCTAGTGGTTTGGGGGTCCAGGATACGCAGTATTTT.

The rearrangement joins TRBV9 to TRBJ1-1, with D possibly being TRBD1 (6 bases). The V gene lost 0 bases and the J gene lost 11 bases, with 17 bases spanning the gap. The CDR3 has 14 amino acids. Germline CDR1 is SGDLS and CDR2 is YYNGEE. The CDR3 DNA is TGTGCCAGCAGCGTAGAGGGGGACCCATCCCGGGCTTTCTTT. It encodes CASSVEGDPSRAFF.

About this clone itself: Other DNA sequences in the same sample also yield this CDR3. This rearrangement joins TRBV6-5 to TRBJ1-1; 9 nucleotides line up with TRBD1. Germline lookup yields CDR1 MNHEY and CDR2 SVGAGI. The CDR3 length is 14 residues. J gave up 1 base and V 5 bases, and 2 bases lay outside the gene matches. As DNA, the CDR3 is TGTGCCAGCAGTCTGACAGGGGGGAACACTGAAGCTTTCTTT. It yields the protein CASSLTGGNTEAFF.